This T cell receptor beta chain was recovered during a study of follicular helper T cells after annual influenza vaccination. CDR3 length equals 12 residues. CDR1 is MNHNY, CDR2 SVGAGI, per germline (reference sequence). The ends lost 5 bases at V and 5 bases at J; junction bases unmatched: 2. As to time point: 2015-2016 season, pre-vaccination. Profiling relied on immunoSEQ multiplex PCR, and the TCRdb table lists in-frame clones only, not all of them. The sample contains roughly 2,000 clones, 87% of which appear only once. This TCR was recovered from an adult who received the influenza vaccine. J is TRBJ2-5 and V is TRBV6-6, with 7 bases that match TRBD2. Sequencing used CXCR5- memory CD4+ T cells sorted from blood, obtained on the day of influenza vaccination. The CDR3 protein is CASSPSGETQYF. The CDR3 DNA reads as TGTGCCAGCAGTCCTAGCGGTGAGACCCAGTACTTC.